This TCR beta chain originates from a study of OX40 agonist ivuxolimab in advanced cancers. TCRdb's table, derived via immunoSEQ multiplex PCR, lists solely in-frame clones and lacks some. This sample has more than 80,000 clones; about 88% occur once, and the top ten carry roughly 0.7%. Germline values: CDR1 GTSNPN, CDR2 SVGIG (reference sequence). The CDR3 consists of 15 residues. J gave up 4 bases and V 5 bases, and 7 bases lay outside the gene matches. The sequencing here drew on CD4+ or CD8+ T cells sorted from blood, taken in a trial of the OX40 agonist ivuxolimab. V gene TRBV30 combines with J gene TRBJ2-1; TRBD2 matches 11 bases. This clonotype originated in an adult with an advanced solid tumor such as melanoma, head and neck, liver or kidney cancer. The CDR3 here is CAWVNSGGAYNEQFF. DNA for the CDR3: TGTGCCTGGGTAAATAGCGGGGGGGCGTACAATGAGCAGTTCTTC.